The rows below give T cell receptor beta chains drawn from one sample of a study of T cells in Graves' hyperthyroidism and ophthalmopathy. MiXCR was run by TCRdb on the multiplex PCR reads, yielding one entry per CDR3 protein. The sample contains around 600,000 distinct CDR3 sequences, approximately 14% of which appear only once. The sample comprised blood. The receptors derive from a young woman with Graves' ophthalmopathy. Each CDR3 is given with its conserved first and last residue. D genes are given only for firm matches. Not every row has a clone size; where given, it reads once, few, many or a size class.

cdr3_aa: CASSSPVQGHSYEQYF
cdr3_nt: TGTGCCAGCAGCTCCCCCGTACAGGGTCACAGCTACGAGCAGTACTTC
j_call: TRBJ2-7
d_call: -
v_call: TRBV9
cdr3_length: 16
clone_size: few

cdr3_aa: CATGRLADRGEQFF
cdr3_nt: TGTGCCACCGGGAGACTAGCGGATAGGGGTGAGCAGTTCTTC
j_call: TRBJ2-1
d_call: TRBD2
v_call: TRBV24-1
cdr3_length: 14
clone_size: many

cdr3_aa: CASSLRQGASEQYF
cdr3_nt: TGTGCCAGCAGCTTGAGACAGGGGGCATCCGAGCAGTACTTC
j_call: TRBJ2-7
d_call: TRBD1
v_call: TRBV5-5
cdr3_length: 14
clone_size: many

cdr3_aa: CASSRDPSNTEAFF
cdr3_nt: TGTGCCAGCAGTAGGGACCCTTCGAACACTGAAGCTTTCTTT
j_call: TRBJ1-1
d_call: -
v_call: TRBV6-1
cdr3_length: 14
clone_size: many

cdr3_aa: CSASFRQGIYEQYF
cdr3_nt: TGCAGTGCTAGCTTCCGACAGGGGATCTACGAGCAGTACTTC
j_call: TRBJ2-7
d_call: TRBD1
v_call: TRBV20-1
cdr3_length: 14
clone_size: many

cdr3_aa: CSVEGAAGVYEQYF
cdr3_nt: TGCAGCGTTGAAGGTGCAGCGGGGGTGTACGAGCAGTACTTC
j_call: TRBJ2-7
d_call: TRBD2
v_call: TRBV29-1
cdr3_length: 14
clone_size: many

cdr3_aa: CSARDLKREGYNEQFF
cdr3_nt: TGCAGTGCTAGAGATCTTAAGCGGGAGGGGTACAATGAGCAGTTCTTC
j_call: TRBJ2-1
d_call: TRBD2
v_call: TRBV20-1
cdr3_length: 16
clone_size: many

cdr3_aa: CSVWDQGQASYEQYF
cdr3_nt: TGCAGCGTTTGGGACCAGGGACAAGCCTCCTACGAGCAGTACTTC
j_call: TRBJ2-7
d_call: -
v_call: TRBV29-1
cdr3_length: 15
clone_size: many

cdr3_aa: CASSLQSGRLYEQYF
cdr3_nt: TGTGCCAGCAGCTTACAGAGCGGGAGGCTTTACGAGCAGTACTTC
j_call: TRBJ2-7
d_call: TRBD2
v_call: TRBV7-9
cdr3_length: 15
clone_size: many

cdr3_aa: CASSQAGLAGGNEQFF
cdr3_nt: TGTGCCAGCAGCCAGGCTGGACTAGCCGGCGGCAATGAGCAGTTCTTC
j_call: TRBJ2-1
d_call: TRBD2
v_call: TRBV3-1
cdr3_length: 16
clone_size: many

cdr3_aa: CASSQGESGYTF
cdr3_nt: TGTGCCAGCAGCCAAGGAGAGAGCGGCTACACCTTC
j_call: TRBJ1-2
d_call: -
v_call: TRBV11-3
cdr3_length: 12
clone_size: many

cdr3_aa: CASRPNAQNTEAFF
cdr3_nt: TGTGCCAGCAGACCTAACGCCCAGAACACTGAAGCTTTCTTT
j_call: TRBJ1-1
d_call: -
v_call: TRBV7-3
cdr3_length: 14
clone_size: -

cdr3_aa: CASSQDTLAGVSGELFF
cdr3_nt: TGCGCCAGCAGCCAAGATACACTAGCGGGAGTCAGTGGGGAGCTGTTTTTT
j_call: TRBJ2-2
d_call: TRBD2
v_call: TRBV4-3
cdr3_length: 17
clone_size: many

cdr3_aa: CASSSLRGGNNEQFF
cdr3_nt: TGTGCCAGCAGTTCCCTCAGGGGCGGGAACAATGAGCAGTTCTTC
j_call: TRBJ2-1
d_call: -
v_call: TRBV12-3/TRBV12-4
cdr3_length: 15
clone_size: many

cdr3_aa: CAISEVDRVRSGYTF
cdr3_nt: TGTGCCATCAGTGAAGTTGACAGGGTCCGGAGTGGCTACACCTTC
j_call: TRBJ1-2
d_call: TRBD1
v_call: TRBV10-3
cdr3_length: 15
clone_size: few

cdr3_aa: CASSYRGQGNEQFF
cdr3_nt: TGTGCCAGCAGCTACAGAGGACAGGGCAATGAGCAGTTCTTC
j_call: TRBJ2-1
d_call: TRBD1
v_call: TRBV12-3/TRBV12-4
cdr3_length: 14
clone_size: many

cdr3_aa: CASSLGGGAGREQYF
cdr3_nt: TGTGCCAGCAGCTTAGGTGGCGGGGCAGGGAGGGAGCAGTACTTC
j_call: TRBJ2-7
d_call: -
v_call: TRBV7-6
cdr3_length: 15
clone_size: many

cdr3_aa: CASSGSGGGNEKLFF
cdr3_nt: TGCGCCAGCAGCGGCAGTGGGGGAGGTAATGAAAAACTGTTTTTT
j_call: TRBJ1-4
d_call: -
v_call: TRBV5-1
cdr3_length: 15
clone_size: -

cdr3_aa: CASTQESSVGYSNQPQHF
cdr3_nt: TGTGCCAGCACCCAAGAGAGTTCAGTCGGGTATAGCAATCAGCCCCAGCATTTT
j_call: TRBJ1-5
d_call: -
v_call: TRBV12-3/TRBV12-4
cdr3_length: 18
clone_size: -

cdr3_aa: CASSFSSGGSRDEQFF
cdr3_nt: TGTGCCAGCAGCTTTTCTTCAGGGGGTAGCAGAGATGAGCAGTTCTTC
j_call: TRBJ2-1
d_call: TRBD1
v_call: TRBV7-3
cdr3_length: 16
clone_size: many

cdr3_aa: CAWSVAGGQFF
cdr3_nt: TGTGCCTGGAGTGTAGCCGGAGGGCAGTTCTTC
j_call: TRBJ2-1
d_call: -
v_call: TRBV30
cdr3_length: 11
clone_size: -

cdr3_aa: CASSLYSGRKEQFF
cdr3_nt: TGTGCCAGCAGTTTATACAGCGGGAGGAAGGAGCAGTTCTTC
j_call: TRBJ2-1
d_call: TRBD2
v_call: TRBV28
cdr3_length: 14
clone_size: -

cdr3_aa: CASSADRGFYEQYF
cdr3_nt: TGTGCCAGCAGCGCGGACAGGGGTTTCTACGAGCAGTACTTC
j_call: TRBJ2-7
d_call: TRBD1
v_call: TRBV2
cdr3_length: 14
clone_size: many

cdr3_aa: CASSEDEVEAFF
cdr3_nt: TGTGCCAGCAGTGAAGATGAGGTTGAAGCTTTCTTT
j_call: TRBJ1-1
d_call: -
v_call: TRBV6-1
cdr3_length: 12
clone_size: many

cdr3_aa: CASRNLAGVSYNEQFF
cdr3_nt: TGTGCCAGCAGGAACCTAGCGGGAGTCTCCTACAATGAGCAGTTCTTC
j_call: TRBJ2-1
d_call: TRBD2
v_call: TRBV6-1
cdr3_length: 16
clone_size: many

cdr3_aa: CASSLSGGVGDQPQHF
cdr3_nt: TGCGCCAGCAGCTTGTCTGGGGGGGTTGGGGATCAGCCCCAGCATTTT
j_call: TRBJ1-5
d_call: -
v_call: TRBV5-1
cdr3_length: 16
clone_size: few